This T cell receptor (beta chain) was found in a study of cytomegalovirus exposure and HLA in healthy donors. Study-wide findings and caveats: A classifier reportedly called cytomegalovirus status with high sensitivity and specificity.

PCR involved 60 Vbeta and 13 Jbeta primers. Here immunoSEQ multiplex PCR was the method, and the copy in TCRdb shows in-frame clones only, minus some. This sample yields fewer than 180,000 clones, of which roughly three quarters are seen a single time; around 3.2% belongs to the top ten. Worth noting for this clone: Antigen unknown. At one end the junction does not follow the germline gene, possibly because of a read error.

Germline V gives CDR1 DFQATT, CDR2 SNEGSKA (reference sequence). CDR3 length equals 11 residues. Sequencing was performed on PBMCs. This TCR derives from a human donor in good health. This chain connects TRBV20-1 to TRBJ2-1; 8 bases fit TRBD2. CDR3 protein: CSALSQREHFF. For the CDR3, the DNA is TGCAGTGCCCTATCCCAGCGGGAGCATTTCTTC.